This T cell receptor beta chain is from a study of blood T cells in healthy people across ages. Findings of the study overall: Relative to aged donors, long-lived donors carried more naive CD4+ cells and displayed higher diversity.

Germline V CDR1 and CDR2: SGHKS, YYEKEE (reference sequence). The CDR3 spans 16 residues. The V gene end was trimmed by 4 bases and the J gene end by 10 bases; junction bases not matched to a gene: 17. A sample-barcoded 5' primer and a J-beta primer mix were used in a second PCR of roughly 7 to 12 cycles. From each sample, at least 3 million paired-end reads containing CDR3 were obtained. TCRdb redid the calling of the 5' RACE reads with MiXCR, one entry per CDR3 protein. The repertoire consists of 1.8 million or so distinct CDR3 sequences, with approximately 39% occurring once and the leading ten covering around 23%. Note on this clonotype: Its matching antigen is unknown.

The chain couples TRBV5-5 to TRBJ2-7; the match to TRBD1 covers 10 bases. The sample taken for sequencing was blood. This receptor was taken from a human donor in good health. The CDR3 DNA reads as TGTGCCAGCAGCCCGGGACAGGGGACATCATATAGGGACCAGTACTTC. This gives the protein CASSPGQGTSYRDQYF.